This T cell receptor (beta chain) was identified in a study of esophageal squamous cell carcinoma under preoperative chemotherapy. Study conclusions and caveats: Abundant clones tended to shrink rather than expand after paclitaxel-nedaplatin.

For this clonotype: No antigen is known for it.

This CDR3 contains 14 residues. V lost 8 bases and J 2 bases, leaving 15 bases between the germline ends. In germline, CDR1 is MNHNS, CDR2 SASEGT. Time point meaning: before preoperative PTX-NDP chemotherapy. MiXCR was run by TCRdb on the PCR reads, yielding one entry per CDR3 protein. Counted here are around 14,000 distinct CDR3 sequences, less than 65% occurring once; the ten biggest clones make up 53%. Sampling was performed from a patient given preoperative chemotherapy. The V gene is TRBV6-1, the J gene TRBJ1-1; a possible D gene is TRBD1 (6 bases). The clonotype was recovered from a human donor with esophageal squamous cell carcinoma. The donor label of this sample is uncertain. The CDR3 loop reads CASFSRGGNTEAFF. Here the CDR3 DNA reads TGTGCCAGCTTTTCCCGAGGGGGAAACACTGAAGCTTTCTTT.